These 26 T cell receptor beta chains were sequenced from one sample in a study of blood T cell repertoires in COVID-19. Using immunoSEQ multiplex PCR, the repertoire was profiled, and TCRdb retains in-frame clones only, with some absent. The sample contains about 86,000 clones, approximately 86% of which appear only once. The material sequenced was peripheral blood. Source of these receptors: a man aged 45-65 years with acute or convalescent COVID-19.

The rearrangement uses TRBV19 and TRBJ1-1; D is ambiguous. From germline, CDR1 is LNHDA and CDR2 SQIVND (reference sequence). The CDR3 spans 14 residues. Trimming took off 7 bases at V and 2 bases at J, with 14 bases between the two ends. The CDR3 DNA sequence: TGTGCCAGTACCCGAGGGAGGGATAACACTGAAGCTTTCTTT. It specifies CASTRGRDNTEAFF. The full variable domain, completed using reference TRBV19 and TRBJ1-1, is DGGITQSPKYLFRKEGQNVTLSCEQNLNHDAMYWYRQDPGQGLRLIYYSQIVNDFQKGDIAEGYSVSREKKESFPLTVTSAQKNPTAFYLCASTRGRDNTEAFFGQGTRLTVV.

This clone was observed at least ten times. The chain employs TRBV10-1 and TRBJ2-1; 7 bases align to TRBD2. V lost 7 bases, J lost 1 base, and 4 bases stayed unmatched. CDR3 length equals 14 residues. CDR1 is WNHNN and CDR2 is SYGVQD in the germline V gene (reference sequence). The CDR3 DNA is TGCGCCAGCACTCCGGGGGGATCCTACAATGAGCAGTTCTTC. This sequence encodes CASTPGGSYNEQFF.

J is TRBJ2-2 and V is TRBV6-2 or TRBV6-3, with 13 bases aligning to TRBD2. Trimming removed 2 bases from V and 0 bases from J; junction bases left unmatched: 6. The CDR3 totals 19 residues. Germline CDR1 is MNHEY and CDR2 is SVGEGT. The CDR3 sequence: CASSYRLAGGGANTGELFF. The DNA for the CDR3 is TGTGCCAGCAGTTACCGACTAGCGGGAGGAGGAGCGAACACCGGGGAGCTGTTTTTT.

The count of this clone is one. The chain couples TRBV7-8 to TRBJ2-7; TRBD1 aligns across 7 bases. Germline V CDR1 and CDR2: SGHVS, FQNEAQ. V lost 2 bases to trimming and J lost 5 bases; unmatched junction nucleotides: 9. This CDR3 is built from 15 residues. CDR3 nucleotides: TGTGCCAGCAGCTTAATGACAGGGAGAAAGAACGAGCAGTACTTC. This codes for CASSLMTGRKNEQYF.

This clone appeared once. The chain is built from TRBV27 and TRBJ1-2, with 7 nucleotides matching TRBD1. CDR1 and CDR2 from the germline V gene are MNHEY and SMNVEV (reference sequence). After removal of 0 bases from V and 3 bases from J, the junction contained 7 bases not matched to a gene. The CDR3 runs to 16 residues. The CDR3 DNA reads as TGTGCCAGCAGTTTATCCGGGACAGACTATCACTATGGCTACACCTTC. Protein: CASSLSGTDYHYGYTF.

V is TRBV19 and J is TRBJ2-7, with D perhaps TRBD2 (5 bases). V was shortened by 7 bases and J by 1 base, with 17 bases between the two germline ends. Germline CDR1 reads LNHDA; CDR2 reads SQIVND (reference sequence). The CDR3 is 15 residues long. In nucleotides, the CDR3 is TGTGCCAGTACCCCCGGAGGCGGCGGGTCCTACGAGCAGTACTTC. Protein: CASTPGGGGSYEQYF. The entire variable domain, with the rest obtained from reference TRBV19 and TRBJ2-7, is as follows: DGGITQSPKYLFRKEGQNVTLSCEQNLNHDAMYWYRQDPGQGLRLIYYSQIVNDFQKGDIAEGYSVSREKKESFPLTVTSAQKNPTAFYLCASTPGGGGSYEQYFGPGTRLTVT.

V is TRBV18 and J is TRBJ1-2, with 8 positions matching TRBD1. CDR1 is KGHSH, CDR2 LQKENI, per germline. This CDR3 region has 15 residues. V trimming: 3 bases; J trimming: 2 bases; junction bases outside the gene matches: 5. The CDR3 DNA reads TGTGCCAGCTCACCCGACAGGGGACTAAACTATGGCTACACCTTC. Protein: CASSPDRGLNYGYTF.

This clone was found a few times. The chain combines TRBV5-1 with TRBJ2-1; D uncertain. Germline V gene sequence: CDR1 SGHRS, CDR2 YFSETQ. This CDR3 is 16 amino acids long. The V and J ends lost 4 bases and 1 base respectively, with 15 bases between them. CDR3 DNA sequence: TGCGCCAGCAGCCGAACCCCTACCCCGTCCTACAATGAGCAGTTCTTC. Translation gives CASSRTPTPSYNEQFF.

With respect to this clone: At one end, the junction sequence differs from germline, possibly due to a read error. The chain uses TRBV18 and TRBJ2-1; 12 bases are a match to TRBD1. This CDR3 comprises 16 residues. CDR1 KGHSH and CDR2 LQKENI come from the germline V gene. The CDR3 spells CASSPPGQGAFNERFF. The DNA of the CDR3 is TGTGCCAGCTCACCGCCGGGACAGGGGGCTTTTAATGAGCGGTTCTTC.

The CDR3 loop reads CASSPTTGDNSPLHF. The CDR3 DNA sequence: TGTGCCAGCAGTCCCACGACAGGGGATAATTCACCCCTCCACTTT. This chain connects TRBV28 to TRBJ1-6, with TRBD1 identical over 8 bases. V dropped 5 bases and J dropped 5; count of bases not matched to a gene: 5. Germline V gene lookup returns CDR1 MDHEN and CDR2 SYDVKM. The CDR3 loop spans 15 amino acids.

The V call is TRBV4-1, the J call TRBJ2-1; the match to TRBD1 covers 7 bases. The junction had 11 bases not matched to a gene; V was cut back by 4 bases and J by 8 bases. This CDR3 spans 15 amino acids. Germline V gives CDR1 MGHRA, CDR2 YSYEKL. CDR3: CASSLDGTAGDEQFF. Here the CDR3 DNA reads TGCGCCAGCAGCCTAGACGGGACAGCAGGCGATGAGCAGTTCTTC.

CDR3 protein: CASSLAPQEGTSYEQYF. The CDR3 nucleotides read TGTGCCAGCAGCCTCGCCCCGCAGGAGGGGACTTCCTACGAGCAGTACTTC. The J gene is TRBJ2-7, the V gene TRBV4-2, with D maybe TRBD2 (6 bases). CDR1 is LGHNA and CDR2 is YNFKEQ in the germline V gene. The CDR3 is 17 residues long. Between the trimmed V and J ends, which lost 4 bases and 1 base, there was a span of 20 bases.

The chain recombines TRBV18 with TRBJ1-5; weak D call: TRBD1 (5 bases). This CDR3 contains 14 residues. The germline CDR1 and CDR2 sequences are KGHSH and LQKENI. Trimming left V 5 bases short and J 3 bases short, with 11 bases between. The CDR3 DNA is TGTGCCAGCTCAAATCGACAGTCCAATCAGCCCCAGCATTTT. Its translation is CASSNRQSNQPQHF. Using reference TRBV18 and TRBJ1-5 for the parts outside the CDR3, the full variable domain is NAGVMQNPRHLVRRRGQEARLRCSPMKGHSHVYWYRQLPEEGLKFMVYLQKENIIDESGMPKERFSAEFPKEGPSILRIQQVVRGDSAAYFCASSNRQSNQPQHFGDGTRLSIL.

This rearrangement joins TRBV28 to TRBJ2-3, with a tentative D call TRBD2 (6 bases). CDR3 length: 15 residues. The V end lost 3 bases, the J end lost 1 base, and 11 bases lay between the germline ends. Looked up from germline, CDR1 is MDHEN and CDR2 is SYDVKM. CDR3 loop: CASSFLWEGTDTQYF. Written as DNA, the CDR3 is TGTGCCAGCAGTTTTTTGTGGGAGGGCACAGATACGCAGTATTTT.

The rearrangement uses TRBV29-1 and TRBJ1-1, with TRBD1 matching 7 bases. Germline V gene lookup returns CDR1 SQVTM and CDR2 ANQGSEA. J gave up 2 bases and V 7 bases, and 16 bases lay outside the gene matches. CDR3 size: 16 residues. The CDR3 loop reads CSALLRPGQTNTEAFF. The DNA for the CDR3 is TGCAGCGCTCTATTACGCCCGGGACAGACAAACACTGAAGCTTTCTTT.

The chain uses TRBV6-5 and TRBJ2-2; TRBD1 is a possible D gene (6 bases). The CDR3 runs 15 residues. V dropped 6 bases and J dropped 1 base, with 12 bases sitting between them. The germline gives CDR1 MNHEY, CDR2 SVGAGI. The CDR3 here is CASRSGARNTGELFF. CDR3 in DNA: TGTGCCAGCAGGTCAGGGGCCCGGAACACCGGGGAGCTGTTTTTT.

The chain links TRBV3-1 (or the pseudogene TRBV3-2) to TRBJ1-2, with D uncertain. V lost 3 bases, J lost 8 bases, and 10 bases lay in between. The CDR3 runs 12 residues. Per germline, CDR1 LGHDT and CDR2 YNNKEL (reference sequence). CDR3 sequence (DNA): TGTGCCAGCAGCCAGTCCCGGGGAGGCTACACCTTC. Its translation is CASSQSRGGYTF.

V is TRBV29-1 and J is TRBJ1-5, with D uncertain. The germline V gene encodes CDR1 SQVTM and CDR2 ANQGSEA. CDR3 size: 13 residues. Trimming removed 1 base at V and 3 bases at J, with 7 bases between. The CDR3 DNA follows: TGCAGCGTTGAAGCACAGCCCAATCAGCCCCAGCATTTT. Encoded protein: CSVEAQPNQPQHF.

This clone was seen a few times. V usage is TRBV7-6 and J usage is TRBJ2-3; 7 bases match TRBD1. The CDR3 sequence is 15 residues long. V gave up 2 bases and J gave up 14 bases; unmatched junction bases: 16. In germline, CDR1 is SGHVS, CDR2 FNYEAQ. DNA for the CDR3: TGTGCCAGCAGCTTAACCCCAGACAGGGTGGAGATAGGGTATTTT. Translated: CASSLTPDRVEIGYF. Variable domain in full (rest from reference TRBV7-6 and TRBJ2-3): GAGVSQSPRYKVTKRGQDVALRCDPISGHVSLYWYRQALGQGPEFLTYFNYEAQQDKSGLPNDRFSAERPEGSISTLTIQRTEQRDSAMYRCASSLTPDRVEIGYFGPGTRLTVL.

The genes are TRBV3-1 (or the pseudogene TRBV3-2) and TRBJ2-3; 7 bases agree with TRBD1. Germline CDR1 and CDR2: LGHDT and YNNKEL (reference sequence). Unmatched junction bases numbered 6, after V lost 5 bases and J lost 1 base. This CDR3 spans 15 amino acids. CDR3 amino acids: CASSGQGVGTDTQYF. In nucleotides, the CDR3 is TGTGCCAGCAGCGGCCAGGGGGTTGGCACAGATACGCAGTATTTT.

V is TRBV4-3 and J is TRBJ2-2; weak D call: TRBD1 (5 bases). Trimming removed 0 bases from V and 4 bases from J, with 15 bases in between. This CDR3 comprises 17 residues. Germline values: CDR1 LGHNA, CDR2 YSLEER. The CDR3, as DNA: TGCGCCAGCAGCCAAGATATCGGACAAGACGGCACCGGGGAGCTGTTTTTT. It is translated as CASSQDIGQDGTGELFF.

The V call is TRBV5-1, the J call TRBJ1-2, with TRBD1 matching over 9 bases. J gave up 6 bases and V 2 bases, and 5 bases lay outside the gene matches. Per the germline V gene, CDR1 is SGHRS and CDR2 is YFSETQ. This CDR3 comprises 14 residues. The CDR3 nucleotides are TGCGCCAGCAGCTTTGGGACAGGGCAAGATGGCTACACCTTC. Its protein product is CASSFGTGQDGYTF.

The V gene is TRBV18, the J gene TRBJ1-1; 7 bases are shared with TRBD1. The CDR3 sequence is 16 residues long. Trimming at V came to 1 base and at J to 4 bases, leaving 9 bases not matched to a gene. Germline CDR1 and CDR2: KGHSH and LQKENI. The CDR3 reads CASSPRKGAEGTEAFF. CDR3 DNA: TGTGCCAGCTCACCACGAAAGGGGGCTGAGGGCACTGAAGCTTTCTTT.

The chain recombines TRBV10-1 with TRBJ2-7, with D tentatively TRBD2 (6 bases). The CDR3 has 17 residues. V dropped 0 bases and J dropped 7 bases, with 22 bases sitting between them. CDR1 is WNHNN and CDR2 is SYGVQD in the germline V gene (reference sequence). CDR3 residues: CASSESRAGTEGREQYF. The DNA for the CDR3 is TGCGCCAGCAGTGAGTCGAGAGCCGGGACGGAAGGGAGGGAGCAGTACTTC.

This clone was detected a few times. V usage is TRBV28 and J usage is TRBJ2-5; 11 bases match TRBD2. Germline V gene sequence: CDR1 MDHEN, CDR2 SYDVKM. This CDR3 is 14 amino acids long. The V gene end was trimmed by 6 bases and the J gene end by 4 bases; junction bases not matched to a gene: 4. The CDR3, as DNA: TGTGCCAGCAGGGGTAGCGGGAGGGGAGAGACCCAGTACTTC. Residues: CASRGSGRGETQYF.

This clone was found a few times. The CDR3 loop is CASSLAQSTDTQYF. In nucleotides, the CDR3 is TGTGCCAGCAGCTTAGCCCAGAGCACAGATACGCAGTATTTT. This chain connects TRBV7-9 to TRBJ2-3; D is ambiguous. The CDR3 has 14 residues. V lost 0 bases and J lost 0, with 4 bases in between. Germline V lookup: CDR1 SEHNR, CDR2 FQNEAQ (reference sequence).